This record looks at one T cell receptor (beta chain) sequence and its context. The data originate from a study of shared clonotypes between healthy human individuals. CDR3 length equals 14 residues. Deletions cut 0 bases from V and 7 bases from J, with 10 bases between. Germline CDR1 is MNHNY and CDR2 is SVGAGI (reference sequence). Only in-frame clones appear in the TCRdb table, and some are missing; sequencing was by immunoSEQ multiplex PCR. This sample has some 1.5 million clones, with roughly 96% found just once. The source is a man aged 25-45 years in good health. V usage is TRBV6-6 and J usage is TRBJ2-1, with a weak D call TRBD2 (6 bases). Material: naive CD4+ T cells sorted from blood. Stated subset: CD45RA+ positively selected. The CDR3 bases are TGTGCCAGCAGTTACTCGACCGGAGGGAATGAGCAGTTCTTC. Encoded protein: CASSYSTGGNEQFF.